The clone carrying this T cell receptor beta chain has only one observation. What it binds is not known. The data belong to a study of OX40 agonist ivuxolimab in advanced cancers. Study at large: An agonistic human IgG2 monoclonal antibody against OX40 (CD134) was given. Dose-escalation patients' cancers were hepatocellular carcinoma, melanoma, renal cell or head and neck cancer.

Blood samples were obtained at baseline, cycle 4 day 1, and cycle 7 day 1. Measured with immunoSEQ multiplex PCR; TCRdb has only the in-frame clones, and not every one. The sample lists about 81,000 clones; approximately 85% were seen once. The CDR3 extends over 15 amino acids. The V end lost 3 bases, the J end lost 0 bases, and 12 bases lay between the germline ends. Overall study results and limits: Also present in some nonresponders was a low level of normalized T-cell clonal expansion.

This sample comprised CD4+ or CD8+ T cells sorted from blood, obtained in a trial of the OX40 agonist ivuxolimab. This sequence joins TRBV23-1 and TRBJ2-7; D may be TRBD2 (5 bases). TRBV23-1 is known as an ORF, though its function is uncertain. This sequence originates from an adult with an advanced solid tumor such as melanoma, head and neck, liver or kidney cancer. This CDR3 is CASSHSRRHSYEQYF. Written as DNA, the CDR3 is TGCGCCAGCAGTCACTCCCGGAGGCACTCCTACGAGCAGTACTTC.